This T cell receptor (beta chain) is from a study of glioma-infiltrating T cells. Study-level results: Tissue-blood divergence was below expectation in non-neoplastic patients, above in gliomas.

The iRepertoire nested amplicon-rescue multiplex PCR amplified TCR alpha and beta CDR3s from RNA. TCRdb used MiXCR to reprocess the multiplex PCR reads, holding one entry per CDR3 protein. The sample lists around 20,000 distinct CDR3 sequences; around 24% were seen once. This clonotype was picked up many times. Its antigen is not known. The sequence came from a human donor with low-grade glioma or glioblastoma, undergoing nonglioma brain surgery, or in good health (not recorded which). Sequencing was done on a sample of glioma tissue, nonneoplastic brain tissue, or PBMCs (not recorded which).

CDR3 in DNA: TGTGCCAGCAAAGGGACGCATCAAGAGACCCAGTACTTC. It yields the protein CASKGTHQETQYF. V is TRBV6-1 and J is TRBJ2-5; D may match TRBD1 or TRBD2 (5 bases each). The CDR3 covers 13 residues. Trimming left V 7 bases short and J 2 bases short, with 11 bases between. Germline lookup yields CDR1 MNHNS and CDR2 SASEGT.